A single sample gave rise to the 30 T cell receptor beta chains below, sequenced in a study of graft-versus-host responses after intestinal transplantation. No antigen has been assigned to these receptors. TCRdb keeps only in-frame clones here, not all; method: immunoSEQ multiplex PCR. The sample consists of about 82,000 clones, around 92% of them appearing once. This material consisted of unstimulated CD4+ T cells sorted from spleen or lymph node cells, taken before intestinal transplant. Source of these receptors: a human donor who received an intestinal transplant.

V usage is TRBV7-8 and J usage is TRBJ1-1; D unresolved. The CDR3 totals 13 residues. The germline V and J ends were trimmed by 7 bases and 4 bases, with 13 bases remaining between them. Looked up from germline, CDR1 is SGHVS and CDR2 is FQNEAQ. This CDR3 is CASTVRLSTEAFF. The CDR3 nucleotides read TGTGCCAGCACGGTCAGACTAAGCACTGAAGCTTTCTTT.

This sequence joins TRBV5-5 and TRBJ2-1, with D tentatively TRBD1 (6 bases). The CDR3 is 15 residues long. Germline loops: CDR1 SGHKS, CDR2 YYEKEE (reference sequence). V was pared by 4 bases and J by 3 bases, with 14 bases between. The CDR3 coding sequence is TGTGCCAGCAGCCGACGGGACACCCTCTACAATGAGCAGTTCTTC. It encodes CASSRRDTLYNEQFF.

This clone was seen a few times. This chain joins TRBV5-5 and TRBJ2-7; D is perhaps TRBD2 (5 bases). The CDR3 has 16 residues. CDR1 and CDR2 (germline): SGHKS, YYEKEE (reference sequence). V lost 0 bases to trimming and J lost 3 bases, with 16 bases between them. CDR3 nucleotide sequence: TGTGCCAGCAGCTTGGGGGCCGGGGTGGAAAACTACGAGCAGTACTTC. Translated, it gives CASSLGAGVENYEQYF.

The J gene is TRBJ2-1, the V gene TRBV5-1; 12 bases are a match to TRBD2. Per germline, CDR1 SGHRS and CDR2 YFSETQ. CDR3 length: 16 residues. V shed 0 bases and J 9 bases; nucleotides not matched to a gene: 7. The CDR3 bases are TGCGCCAGCAGCTTGGATCTAGCGGGGGGGCTAGCTGAGCAGTTCTTC. It is translated as CASSLDLAGGLAEQFF.

The gene calls are TRBV7-2 and TRBJ2-7; 7 bases align to TRBD1. Germline V lookup: CDR1 SGHTA, CDR2 FQGNSA. The length of the CDR3 is 15 residues. J lost 4 bases, V lost 7 bases, and 13 bases had no gene match. This chain's CDR3 is CASTLDKGAHYEQYF. The CDR3 DNA sequence: TGTGCCAGCACCCTCGACAAGGGGGCTCATTACGAGCAGTACTTC.

The rearrangement uses TRBV10-3 and TRBJ2-3; a weak D match, TRBD2 (7 bases). Germline V gene sequence: CDR1 ENHRY, CDR2 SYGVKD. This CDR3 spans 13 amino acids. Trimming stripped 6 bases from V and 2 bases from J, with 9 bases between. DNA of the CDR3: TGTGCCATCAGAGGGGGGGACACAGATACGCAGTATTTT. It yields the protein CAIRGGDTDTQYF.

The chain uses TRBV27 and TRBJ1-1; 10 bases map to TRBD1. V lost 2 bases, J lost 12 bases, and 6 bases stayed unmatched. The V gene's germline CDR1 is MNHEY and CDR2 SMNVEV (reference sequence). The CDR3 consists of 13 residues. The CDR3 reads CASSLHGTGVTFF. DNA of the CDR3: TGTGCCAGCAGTTTACACGGGACAGGGGTAACTTTCTTT.

Only one count was recorded for this clone. V is TRBV19 and J is TRBJ2-3; perhaps TRBD1 as D (5 bases). V was clipped by 7 bases and J by 0 bases, with 14 bases between them. This CDR3 has 15 amino acids. CDR1 is LNHDA and CDR2 is SQIVND in the germline V gene (reference sequence). This CDR3 is CASNPRAGSTDTQYF. DNA for the CDR3: TGTGCCAGTAATCCTCGTGCAGGGAGCACAGATACGCAGTATTTT.

About this clone itself: The sample has other DNA sequences that encode this CDR3 too. The V call is TRBV15, the J call TRBJ2-7; TRBD2 matches at 8 bases. The germline CDR1 and CDR2 sequences are LNHNV and YYDKDF (reference sequence). V was pared by 9 bases and J by 6 bases, with 13 bases of the junction left unmatched. This CDR3 spans 14 amino acids. Written as DNA, the CDR3 is TGTGCCACTTCCGGGACTAGGTCGCAGGGCGAGCAGTACTTC. Translation: CATSGTRSQGEQYF.

V and J are TRBV5-1 and TRBJ2-5; 10 nucleotides line up with TRBD1. The CDR3 runs to 15 residues. V shed 0 bases, J shed 4 bases, and the junction held 3 bases outside the gene matches. Germline CDR1 is SGHRS and CDR2 is YFSETQ. CDR3: CASSLVGTGAETQYF. CDR3 nucleotides: TGCGCCAGCAGCTTGGTAGGGACAGGGGCAGAGACCCAGTACTTC.

This clone turned up a few times. This chain connects TRBV7-9 to TRBJ1-1; D remains ambiguous. V lost 5 bases to trimming and J lost 0 bases, with 7 bases between them. CDR1 and CDR2 from the germline V gene are SEHNR and FQNEAQ (reference sequence). The CDR3 covers 13 residues. The CDR3 nucleotides are TGTGCCAGCAGCCTCGTAATGAACACTGAAGCTTTCTTT. Protein product: CASSLVMNTEAFF.

This rearrangement joins TRBV6-5 to TRBJ1-2; TRBD1 matches 9 bases. The germline V gene encodes CDR1 MNHEY and CDR2 SVGAGI. This CDR3 has 15 amino acids. The junction had 4 bases not matched to a gene; V was cut back by 5 bases and J by 0 bases. The CDR3 coding sequence is TGTGCCAGCAGTCAGACAGGGGGTTCTAACTATGGCTACACCTTC. As protein: CASSQTGGSNYGYTF.

This chain uses TRBV29-1 with TRBJ1-2; weak D call: TRBD1 (6 bases). V was shortened by 5 bases and J by 7 bases, with 17 bases between the two germline ends. This CDR3 is 13 amino acids long. Germline V CDR1 and CDR2: SQVTM, ANQGSEA. CDR3 bases: TGCAGCGTTTCACAGGGCCCCCAGGGTGGCTACACCTTC. The encoded protein is CSVSQGPQGGYTF. Full variable domain (missing parts from reference TRBV29-1 and TRBJ1-2): SAVISQKPSRDICQRGTSLTIQCQVDSQVTMMFWYRQQPGQSLTLIATANQGSEATYESGFVIDKFPISRPNLTFSTLTVSNMSPEDSSIYLCSVSQGPQGGYTFGSGTRLTVV.

The genes are TRBV11-3 and TRBJ1-1; 9 bases are shared with TRBD1. Germline V CDR1 and CDR2: SGHNT, YENEEA. Trimming took 6 bases from V and 1 from J; bases not matched to a gene: 3. The CDR3 runs 14 residues. The chain's CDR3 is CASSSGQGNTEAFF. The CDR3 nucleotides read TGTGCCAGCAGTTCGGGACAGGGGAACACTGAAGCTTTCTTT. Drawing the rest from reference TRBV11-3 and TRBJ1-1, the complete variable domain is EAGVVQSPRYKIIEKKQPVAFWCNPISGHNTLYWYLQNLGQGPELLIRYENEEAVDDSQLPKDRFSAERLKGVDSTLKIQPAELGDSAVYLCASSSGQGNTEAFFGQGTRLTVV.

This chain uses TRBV5-1 with TRBJ2-5, with 7 bases matching TRBD1. Germline V lookup: CDR1 SGHRS, CDR2 YFSETQ. The CDR3 consists of 14 residues. Trimming at V came to 4 bases and at J to 0 bases, leaving 3 bases not matched to a gene. DNA for the CDR3: TGCGCCAGCAGCCGAGGGACAGACCAAGAGACCCAGTACTTC. It is translated as CASSRGTDQETQYF.

V usage is TRBV7-2 and J usage is TRBJ2-3; no clear D gene. V lost 5 bases and J lost 0, with 12 bases in between. This CDR3 is built from 15 residues. Germline assignment: CDR1 SGHTA and CDR2 FQGNSA. The CDR3 DNA is TGTGCCAGCAGCCCCAGTCCGAGGAGCACAGATACGCAGTATTTT. This translates into CASSPSPRSTDTQYF.

This chain joins TRBV27 and TRBJ2-7, with 8 positions matching TRBD1. The CDR3 spans 14 residues. V gave up 4 bases and J gave up 1 base; unmatched junction bases: 3. Germline V CDR1 and CDR2: MNHEY, SMNVEV (reference sequence). CDR3 sequence reads: CASSSGQGSYEQYF. DNA for the CDR3: TGTGCCAGCAGTTCAGGACAGGGATCCTACGAGCAGTACTTC.

J is TRBJ2-2 and V is TRBV7-9; weak D call: TRBD2 (7 bases). The V and J ends lost 2 bases and 1 base respectively, with 11 bases between them. Germline CDR1 and CDR2: SEHNR and FQNEAQ (reference sequence). CDR3 length: 16 residues. The CDR3 here is CASSLRGGENTGELFF. The CDR3 DNA sequence: TGTGCCAGCAGCTTACGAGGGGGGGAGAACACCGGGGAGCTGTTTTTT.

In this sample, this clone turned up a few times. The chain couples TRBV5-1 to TRBJ2-3; tentative D call: TRBD2 (5 bases). With 4 bases removed from V and 1 base from J, the gap between germline ends came to 10 bases. The CDR3 totals 14 residues. CDR1 is SGHRS, CDR2 YFSETQ, per germline. CDR3: CASSEDGGTDTQYF. The CDR3 DNA is TGCGCCAGCAGCGAGGACGGGGGCACAGATACGCAGTATTTT.

This chain joins TRBV4-1 and TRBJ2-7; D is perhaps TRBD1 (5 bases). There are 17 residues in the CDR3. With 5 bases removed from V and 1 base from J, the gap between germline ends came to 21 bases. Germline-derived CDR1 and CDR2 are MGHRA and YSYEKL. The DNA of the CDR3 is TGCGCCAGCAGCAAAATCTCCCCGGCAGGGTCATCCTACGAGCAGTACTTC. This sequence encodes CASSKISPAGSSYEQYF.

The count of this clone is one. This chain connects TRBV4-3 to TRBJ2-1; 10 positions agree with TRBD2. The junction had 6 bases not matched to a gene; V was cut back by 0 bases and J by 13 bases. The CDR3 has 14 residues. The germline CDR1 and CDR2 sequences are LGHNA and YSLEER. The CDR3 region is CASSQEGSGGTQFF. The CDR3 DNA reads TGCGCCAGCAGCCAAGAGGGTAGCGGGGGGACACAGTTCTTC.

This rearrangement joins TRBV14 to TRBJ2-7; TRBD1 agrees at 9 bases. With 3 bases clipped from V and 4 bases from J, the junction kept 10 bases outside the gene matches. The CDR3 loop spans 16 amino acids. The germline CDR1 and CDR2 sequences are SGHDN and FVKESK. The CDR3 spells CASSQGQGTRPYEQYF. The CDR3 bases are TGTGCCAGCAGCCAGGGACAGGGAACTAGGCCATACGAGCAGTACTTC.

The chain has TRBV7-8 and TRBJ1-2, with 8 bases aligning to TRBD1. Germline V gene lookup returns CDR1 SGHVS and CDR2 FQNEAQ. The CDR3 sequence is 14 residues long. The J segment lost 4 bases and the V segment lost 5 bases, leaving 6 bases of the junction unmatched. Here the CDR3 reads CASSAVDRAYGYTF. CDR3 coding DNA: TGTGCCAGCAGCGCCGTGGACAGGGCCTATGGCTACACCTTC.

This rearrangement joins TRBV7-8 to TRBJ2-3, with 10 bases fitting TRBD2. The CDR3 is 17 residues long. Trimming removed 1 base from V and 3 bases from J; junction bases left unmatched: 7. Per germline, CDR1 SGHVS and CDR2 FQNEAQ. CDR3 sequence (DNA): TGTGCCAGCAGCTTAGGTCTAGCGGGGGCGGAAACAGATACGCAGTATTTT. Protein sequence: CASSLGLAGAETDTQYF.

J is TRBJ2-2 and V is TRBV4-3, with TRBD1 as a possible D gene (6 bases). V gave up 2 bases and J gave up 6 bases, with 16 bases separating them. The CDR3 consists of 16 residues. CDR1 and CDR2 from the germline V gene are LGHNA and YSLEER. The CDR3 nucleotides read TGCGCCAGCAGCCAATCTCTAACAGGGTCGGCCGGGGAGCTGTTTTTT. This codes for CASSQSLTGSAGELFF.

Comments on this clone: The sample carries other DNA sequences with the same CDR3. The J gene is TRBJ1-5, the V gene TRBV6-5, with 12 bases identical to TRBD1. Germline V gene sequence: CDR1 MNHEY, CDR2 SVGAGI. Trimming took 6 bases from V and 4 from J; bases not matched to a gene: 4. CDR3 length equals 15 residues. The CDR3 here is CASRGTGGENQPQHF. CDR3 coding DNA: TGTGCCAGCAGGGGGACAGGGGGCGAGAATCAGCCCCAGCATTTT.

This rearrangement joins TRBV5-4 to TRBJ1-6; D perhaps matches TRBD1 (6 bases). This CDR3 has 17 amino acids. The germline V gene encodes CDR1 SGHNT and CDR2 YYREEE (reference sequence). V was shortened by 3 bases and J by 9 bases, with 22 bases between the two germline ends. DNA of the CDR3: TGTGCCAGCAGCTGTACACCGAGGACAGCTGCGTCTTCACCCCTCCACTTT. Residues: CASSCTPRTAASSPLHF.

This clone was recorded once. The chain employs TRBV18 and TRBJ2-3, with a weak D call TRBD1 (5 bases). Trimming cost V 6 bases and J 0 bases, with 13 bases left between them. The CDR3 covers 15 residues. Germline assignment: CDR1 KGHSH and CDR2 LQKENI. In nucleotides, the CDR3 is TGTGCCAGCTCTCACCGGACAACTAGCACAGATACGCAGTATTTT. It encodes CASSHRTTSTDTQYF.

V and J are TRBV4-3 and TRBJ2-3, with 9 bases lining up with TRBD2. Germline assignment: CDR1 LGHNA and CDR2 YSLEER. J lost 5 bases, V lost 0 bases, and 18 bases had no gene match. The CDR3 totals 20 residues. CDR3 in amino acids: CASSQDPAGGTPTTKDTQYF. CDR3 nucleotide sequence: TGCGCCAGCAGCCAAGATCCAGCGGGGGGCACACCGACTACCAAAGATACGCAGTATTTT.

This sequence joins TRBV15 and TRBJ2-1; 8 nucleotides align to TRBD2. This CDR3 has 16 amino acids. V dropped 3 bases and J dropped 7; count of bases not matched to a gene: 11. Per germline, CDR1 LNHNV and CDR2 YYDKDF (reference sequence). CDR3 in amino acids: CATSSDAGGARNEQFF. As DNA, the CDR3 is TGTGCCACCAGCAGTGACGCCGGGGGGGCCAGGAATGAGCAGTTCTTC.